The 6 T cell receptor beta chains listed next were all sequenced from one sample in a study of blood T cell repertoires in COVID-19. The method was immunoSEQ multiplex PCR; TCRdb's version includes in-frame clones alone and lacks a portion of them. The data hold tens of thousands of clones, with approximately 80% observed a single time. Sequencing used peripheral blood. These receptors were obtained from a man in his sixties or seventies with COVID-19, enrolled during active disease.

The chain joins TRBV7-2 to TRBJ1-4; no definite D call. Looked up from germline, CDR1 is SGHTA and CDR2 is FQGNSA. This CDR3 contains 15 residues. The V gene lost 3 bases and the J gene lost 7 bases, with 15 bases spanning the gap. CDR3 nucleotides: TGTGCCAGCAGCTTGGGCACGGCGGGAGGTGAAAAACTGTTTTTT. Translation: CASSLGTAGGEKLFF.

The chain employs TRBV2 and TRBJ2-5; 13 bases match TRBD2. The CDR3 covers 17 residues. V shed 0 bases and J 5 bases; nucleotides not matched to a gene: 6. The germline gives CDR1 SNHLY, CDR2 FYNNEI. In DNA, the CDR3 is TGTGCCAGCAGTGAAGCGGGACTAGCGGGAAGGGGTGAGACCCAGTACTTC. It is translated as CASSEAGLAGRGETQYF. Using reference TRBV2 and TRBJ2-5 for the parts outside the CDR3, the full variable domain is EPEVTQTPSHQVTQMGQEVILRCVPISNHLYFYWYRQILGQKVEFLVSFYNNEISEKSEIFDDQFSVERPDGSNFTLKIRSTKLEDSAMYFCASSEAGLAGRGETQYFGPGTRLLVL.

The CDR3 coding sequence is TGTGCCAGCTCGGACACCTACGAGCAGTACTTC. Its protein product is CASSDTYEQYF. The V call is TRBV18, the J call TRBJ2-7; TRBD1 is a possible D gene (5 bases). This CDR3 spans 11 amino acids. V lost 6 bases and J 2 bases, leaving 5 bases between the germline ends. Germline CDR1 is KGHSH and CDR2 is LQKENI.

The chain has TRBV18 and TRBJ1-6, with D possibly matching TRBD1 (5 bases). The CDR3 has 14 residues. The V end lost 2 bases, the J end lost 8 bases, and 10 bases lay between the germline ends. Germline V gene lookup returns CDR1 KGHSH and CDR2 LQKENI. The CDR3 reads CASSPGAQDSPLHF. The DNA for the CDR3 is TGTGCCAGCTCACCAGGGGCGCAAGATTCACCCCTCCACTTT.

The chain carries TRBV15 and TRBJ2-1; 7 bases are a match to TRBD1. CDR3 length: 14 amino acids. CDR1 LNHNV and CDR2 YYDKDF come from the germline V gene (reference sequence). J lost 5 bases, V lost 3 bases, and 4 bases had no gene match. The chain's CDR3 is CATSRTGTNNEQFF. The DNA of the CDR3 is TGTGCCACCAGCAGGACAGGGACAAACAATGAGCAGTTCTTC.

The chain's CDR3 is CASSSQPATNEQFF. The CDR3, as DNA: TGTGCCAGCAGTTCCCAACCAGCGACCAATGAGCAGTTCTTC. The V call is TRBV28, the J call TRBJ2-1; no clear D gene. Germline assignment: CDR1 MDHEN and CDR2 SYDVKM. CDR3 size: 14 residues. The V end lost 4 bases, the J end lost 6 bases, and 13 bases lay between the germline ends.